These 19 T cell receptor beta chains originate from one sample sequenced in a study of blood T cells in healthy people across ages. Then a second PCR, running about 7 to 11 cycles, was carried out with a sample-barcoded 5' primer and a J-beta primer mix. TCRdb called the 5' RACE reads again in MiXCR, with one record for every CDR3 protein. The sample includes some 1,000,000 distinct CDR3 sequences, under 30% seen only once; the top ten take around 0.75%. A further study also used this sample, focusing on T cells of mothers and their children.

The sequenced material came from blood. All receptors come from a girl aged 2 to 10 in good health.

This clonotype has only a few counts. The gene calls are TRBV7-2 and TRBJ1-2; 9 bases are shared with TRBD1. Germline CDR1 SGHTA, CDR2 FQGNSA. Losses at the gene ends were 5 bases for V and 6 bases for J; bases not matched to a gene: 4. The CDR3 loop spans 13 amino acids. The CDR3 DNA sequence: TGTGCCAGCAGCGTTCGGGACAGGGATGGCTACACCTTC. Translated: CASSVRDRDGYTF.

The V call is TRBV4-1, the J call TRBJ2-2; D ambiguous. Trimming stripped 6 bases from V and 13 bases from J, with 18 bases between. CDR3 length: 13 amino acids. Germline values: CDR1 MGHRA, CDR2 YSYEKL. In DNA, the CDR3 is TGCGCCAGCAGTCCAATCCCGTCAAAAAGGCTGTTTTTT. This encodes CASSPIPSKRLFF.

This clonotype was counted a single time. The chain couples TRBV5-1 to TRBJ2-5, with D maybe TRBD1 (5 bases). The length of the CDR3 is 14 residues. Per the germline V gene, CDR1 is SGHRS and CDR2 is YFSETQ. Trimming left V 2 bases short and J 4 bases short, with 12 bases between. The CDR3 region has the DNA TGCGCCAGCAGCTTCATGGGGCAGGGAGAGACCCAGTACTTC. Translated: CASSFMGQGETQYF.

The gene calls are TRBV28 and TRBJ1-4; D is unresolved. The germline V gene has CDR1 MDHEN and CDR2 SYDVKM. Trimming removed 2 bases from V and 10 bases from J, with 14 bases in between. The CDR3 is 14 residues long. The CDR3 nucleotides read TGTGCCAGCAGTTTAACCGGGAGCCCTGGAAAACTGTTTTTT. This encodes CASSLTGSPGKLFF. Using reference TRBV28 and TRBJ1-4 for the parts outside the CDR3, the full variable domain is DVKVTQSSRYLVKRTGEKVFLECVQDMDHENMFWYRQDPGLGLRLIYFSYDVKMKEKGDIPEGYSVSREKKERFSLILESASTNQTSMYLCASSLTGSPGKLFFGSGTQLSVL.

The V and J genes are TRBV7-9 and TRBJ1-2, with 9 bases matching TRBD1. Unmatched junction bases numbered 6, after V lost 4 bases and J lost 3 bases. CDR1 is SEHNR and CDR2 is FQNEAQ in the germline V gene (reference sequence). The CDR3 has 15 residues. CDR3 amino acids: CASSYRTGDYYGYTF. For the CDR3, the DNA is TGTGCCAGCAGCTACCGGACAGGGGACTACTATGGCTACACCTTC.

This clonotype was detected a few times. The rearrangement links TRBV29-1 to TRBJ1-2; maybe TRBD1 (6 bases). Trimming removed 7 bases at V and 8 bases at J, with 20 bases between. The germline V gene has CDR1 SQVTM and CDR2 ANQGSEA. This CDR3 region has 13 residues. CDR3 in amino acids: CSAQRGAAGGYTF. CDR3 nucleotides: TGCAGCGCCCAGCGGGGGGCTGCCGGGGGCTACACCTTC.

Here the CDR3 DNA reads TGCAGCGTTGTTCTTGGACAGGGATACGATCAGCCCCAGCATTTT. Protein: CSVVLGQGYDQPQHF. The chain combines TRBV29-1 with TRBJ1-5; 8 bases agree with TRBD1. The CDR3 spans 15 residues. The germline gives CDR1 SQVTM, CDR2 ANQGSEA. V gave up 4 bases and J gave up 5 bases; unmatched junction bases: 10.

The chain employs TRBV5-1 and TRBJ1-1, with D perhaps matching TRBD1 (6 bases). The CDR3 loop spans 17 amino acids. V gave up 0 bases and J gave up 1 base, with 16 bases separating them. Germline V CDR1 and CDR2: SGHRS, YFSETQ. CDR3 sequence reads: CASSLDTGSIPNTEAFF. The DNA of the CDR3 is TGCGCCAGCAGCTTGGATACAGGGAGTATTCCGAACACTGAAGCTTTCTTT.

This chain uses TRBV29-1 with TRBJ2-2, with D perhaps TRBD1 (6 bases). This CDR3 has 14 amino acids. V lost 5 bases to trimming and J lost 2 bases, with 12 bases between them. In germline, CDR1 is SQVTM, CDR2 ANQGSEA. CDR3 nucleotide sequence: TGCAGCGTTCTGGAACAGGGTAACACCGGGGAGCTGTTTTTT. It is translated as CSVLEQGNTGELFF.

This clonotype was seen only a few times. This chain connects TRBV28 to TRBJ1-2; no definite D call. CDR1 is MDHEN and CDR2 is SYDVKM in the germline V gene. The CDR3 spans 13 residues. Trimming left V 7 bases short and J 2 bases short, with 11 bases between. CDR3 amino acids: CASTRVRNYGYTF. The DNA of the CDR3 is TGTGCCAGCACCCGGGTCAGGAACTATGGCTACACCTTC.

The J gene is TRBJ2-5, the V gene TRBV7-2, with a possible D match to TRBD2 (6 bases). The CDR3 loop spans 19 amino acids. The germline V gene has CDR1 SGHTA and CDR2 FQGNSA. V was trimmed by 5 bases and J by 1 base, leaving 26 bases between them. The CDR3 region has the DNA TGTGCCAGCAGCCCTAACCCGACCCTCGGAGGGTGGGGCCAAGAGACCCAGTACTTC. Translation gives CASSPNPTLGGWGQETQYF.

This clonotype was observed a few times. This chain uses TRBV10-3 with TRBJ2-5; no definite D call. The J call is in doubt because the DNA end fits TRBJ2-7 better. The germline V gene has CDR1 ENHRY and CDR2 SYGVKD. CDR3 length equals 13 residues. The CDR3 sequence is CAISDFSSYEQYF. DNA of the CDR3: TGTGCCATCAGTGATTTCTCCTCCTACGAGCAGTACTTC.

V gene TRBV28 combines with J gene TRBJ2-3, with 9 positions matching TRBD2. Trimming cost V 6 bases and J 1 base; bases outside gene matches: 5. The CDR3 runs 15 residues. Germline CDR1 and CDR2: MDHEN and SYDVKM. The CDR3 DNA reads as TGTGCCAGCAGGATTAGCGGGAGTGGCACAGATACGCAGTATTTT. It codes for CASRISGSGTDTQYF.

V gene TRBV7-2 combines with J gene TRBJ1-5, with D possibly TRBD1 on 5 matching bases. Germline values: CDR1 SGHTA, CDR2 FQGNSA. CDR3 size: 14 residues. Trimming removed 1 base from V and 8 bases from J, with 12 bases in between. CDR3 sequence: CASSLVGGSEPQHF. The CDR3 DNA follows: TGTGCCAGCAGCTTAGTTGGGGGTTCGGAGCCCCAGCATTTT.

The rearrangement joins TRBV6-5 to TRBJ1-1, with D perhaps TRBD1 (6 bases). The CDR3 is made up of 12 amino acids. Germline CDR1 MNHEY, CDR2 SVGAGI. In nucleotides, the CDR3 is TGTGCTAGCTCGAGCAGGGGCGATCCCGCTTTCTTT. Translation gives CASSSRGDPAFF.

This clonotype was seen only a few times. The chain links TRBV11-2 to TRBJ2-5; 15 nucleotides align to TRBD2. The last part of the DNA fits TRBJ2-1 better; the J call may be wrong. CDR1 is SGHAT, CDR2 FQNNGV, per germline. This CDR3 contains 21 residues. In nucleotides, the CDR3 is TGTGCCAGCAGCCTCAGGACTAGCGGGGGGGAAAGGGAGTTTCGGCACAATGAGCAGTTCTTC. Protein: CASSLRTSGGEREFRHNEQFF.

V is TRBV13 and J is TRBJ2-5; D perhaps matches TRBD2 (5 bases). From germline, CDR1 is PRHDT and CDR2 FYEKMQ (reference sequence). The V end was cut by 3 bases, the J end by 3 bases, with 14 bases between. The CDR3 consists of 15 residues. The CDR3 sequence: CASSFGVGLEETQYF. CDR3 coding DNA: TGTGCCAGCAGCTTCGGGGTAGGCCTCGAAGAGACCCAGTACTTC.

The gene calls are TRBV5-4 and TRBJ1-2, with D possibly TRBD1 on 6 matching bases. Germline V gene sequence: CDR1 SGHNT, CDR2 YYREEE (reference sequence). The CDR3 spans 13 residues. Trimming removed 3 bases at V and 6 bases at J, with 12 bases between. CDR3 in amino acids: CASSSGAGDGYTF. The CDR3, as DNA: TGTGCCAGCAGCTCGGGGGCAGGGGATGGCTACACCTTC.

The chain recombines TRBV27 with TRBJ1-5; a possible D gene is TRBD1 (5 bases). CDR1 and CDR2 (germline): MNHEY, SMNVEV (reference sequence). This CDR3 has 15 amino acids. Trimming stripped 7 bases from V and 3 bases from J, with 16 bases between. CDR3 sequence: CASKAGFGTNQPQHF. The DNA of the CDR3 is TGTGCCAGCAAGGCGGGGTTCGGGACCAATCAGCCCCAGCATTTT.